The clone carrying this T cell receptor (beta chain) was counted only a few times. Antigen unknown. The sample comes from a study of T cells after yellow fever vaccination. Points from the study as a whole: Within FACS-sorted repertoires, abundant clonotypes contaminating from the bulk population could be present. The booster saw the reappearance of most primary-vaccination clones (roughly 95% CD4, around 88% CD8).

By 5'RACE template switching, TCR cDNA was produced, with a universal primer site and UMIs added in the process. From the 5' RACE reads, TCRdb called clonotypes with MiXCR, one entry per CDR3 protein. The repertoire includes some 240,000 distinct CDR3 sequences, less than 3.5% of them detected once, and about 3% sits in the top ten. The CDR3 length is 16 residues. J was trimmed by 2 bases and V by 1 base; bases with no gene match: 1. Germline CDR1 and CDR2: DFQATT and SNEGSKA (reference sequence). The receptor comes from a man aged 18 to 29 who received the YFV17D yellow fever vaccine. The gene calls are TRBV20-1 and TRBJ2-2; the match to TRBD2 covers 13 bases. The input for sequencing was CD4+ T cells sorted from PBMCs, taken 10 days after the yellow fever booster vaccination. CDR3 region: CSARGTSGSNTGELFF. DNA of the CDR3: TGCAGTGCTAGAGGGACTAGCGGGAGTAACACCGGGGAGCTGTTTTTT.